One sample yielded the 30 T cell receptor beta chains listed below, sequenced in a study of blood T cell repertoires in COVID-19. Clones were read by immunoSEQ multiplex PCR, and TCRdb kept only the in-frame ones, dropping some. Of under 45,000 clones detected, more than 70% appear once; the ten largest clones hold 35% to 45%. The sample taken for sequencing was peripheral blood. The receptors shown here come from an elderly woman with active or convalescent COVID-19.

V usage is TRBV19 and J usage is TRBJ2-1; D perhaps matches TRBD2 (6 bases). Germline CDR1 and CDR2: LNHDA and SQIVND (reference sequence). Trimming took 3 bases from V and 7 from J, leaving 13 bases between them. This CDR3 comprises 14 residues. The CDR3 DNA reads as TGTGCCAGTAGTATCCCCGGGAGATTTAATGAGCAGTTCTTC. It codes for CASSIPGRFNEQFF.

The chain uses TRBV7-9 and TRBJ1-1, with 11 bases matching TRBD1. The CDR3 length is 14 residues. Germline V gives CDR1 SEHNR, CDR2 FQNEAQ (reference sequence). V shed 5 bases, J shed 6 bases, and the junction held 5 bases outside the gene matches. The DNA for the CDR3 is TGTGCCAGCAGCGGGACAGGGGGGGAGGCTGAAGCTTTCTTT. This sequence encodes CASSGTGGEAEAFF.

CDR3 in DNA: TGTGCCAGCAGCCTGGGCGGGTACCAGCAGTACTTC. It codes for CASSLGGYQQYF. The chain uses TRBV28 and TRBJ2-7; D is perhaps TRBD2 (5 bases). Deletions cut 6 bases from V and 8 bases from J, with 14 bases between. The CDR3 has 12 residues. Per the germline V gene, CDR1 is MDHEN and CDR2 is SYDVKM.

The count of this clone is one. This chain joins TRBV28 and TRBJ2-7; no firm D call. The germline V gene has CDR1 MDHEN and CDR2 SYDVKM. The CDR3 contains 11 residues. With 8 bases removed from V and 1 base from J, the gap between germline ends came to 6 bases. CDR3: CASGQSYEQYF. The CDR3 DNA sequence: TGTGCCAGCGGGCAGTCCTACGAGCAGTACTTC.

The chain has TRBV28 and TRBJ1-2; unclear D gene. The CDR3 length is 13 residues. The germline V gene has CDR1 MDHEN and CDR2 SYDVKM. Trimming removed 2 bases at V and 4 bases at J, with 8 bases between. CDR3 bases: TGTGCCAGCAGTTTAACGGTTGGCTATGGCTACACCTTC. Its translation is CASSLTVGYGYTF.

The CDR3 here is CASSFADTLRDTQYF. As DNA, the CDR3 is TGTGCCAGCAGCTTTGCGGACACCCTCCGCGATACGCAGTATTTT. The V and J genes are TRBV5-4 and TRBJ2-3; D is possibly TRBD1 (5 bases). V was shortened by 2 bases and J by 6 bases, with 16 bases between the two germline ends. There are 15 residues in the CDR3. Germline assignment: CDR1 SGHNT and CDR2 YYREEE (reference sequence).

This clone was counted a single time. V and J are TRBV30 and TRBJ1-2; D is uncertain. Trimming took 8 bases from V and 0 from J, leaving 13 bases between them. The CDR3 loop spans 13 amino acids. The germline V gene has CDR1 GTSNPN and CDR2 SVGIG (reference sequence). The CDR3 coding sequence is TGTGCCCGAGCAACGGGGACTAACTATGGCTACACCTTC. Residues: CARATGTNYGYTF.

The gene calls are TRBV3-1 (or the pseudogene TRBV3-2) and TRBJ2-5; 7 positions agree with TRBD2. Trimming at V came to 5 bases and at J to 1 base, leaving 10 bases not matched to a gene. Germline CDR1 LGHDT, CDR2 YNNKEL (reference sequence). The CDR3 totals 16 residues. The CDR3 sequence: CASSSRDYPSQETQYF. For the CDR3, the DNA is TGTGCCAGCAGCTCACGGGACTACCCCAGCCAAGAGACCCAGTACTTC.

The chain recombines TRBV4-1 with TRBJ2-7; 8 bases fit TRBD2. CDR3 size: 16 residues. Germline V gene sequence: CDR1 MGHRA, CDR2 YSYEKL. V lost 1 base and J lost 0; bases outside the gene matches: 5. CDR3: CASSQADSGGSYEQYF. The CDR3 DNA reads TGCGCCAGCAGCCAAGCGGACAGCGGGGGCTCCTACGAGCAGTACTTC.

This rearrangement joins TRBV5-1 to TRBJ2-3, with a possible D match to TRBD2 (6 bases). Per the germline V gene, CDR1 is SGHRS and CDR2 is YFSETQ. V lost 2 bases to trimming and J lost 0 bases, with 10 bases between them. The CDR3 spans 15 residues. DNA of the CDR3: TGCGCCAGCAGCTTAGGCCTAGCGAGCACAGATACGCAGTATTTT. It encodes CASSLGLASTDTQYF.

The DNA of the CDR3 is TGCGCCACCGGGGGGGTGGACAAAAACATTCAGTACTTC. As protein: CATGGVDKNIQYF. V and J are TRBV10-2 and TRBJ2-4; 8 bases are a match to TRBD2. V trimming: 10 bases; J trimming: 3 bases; junction bases outside the gene matches: 5. This CDR3 region has 13 residues. Germline CDR1 WSHSY, CDR2 SAAADI.

The chain is built from TRBV4-2 and TRBJ2-1, with 14 positions matching TRBD2. V lost 0 bases, J lost 0 bases, and 7 bases stayed unmatched. CDR1 is LGHNA and CDR2 is YNFKEQ in the germline V gene. CDR3 length: 20 residues. For the CDR3, the DNA is TGTGCCAGCAGCCAAGAAAGCGGACTAGCGGGAGGTGCCTCCTACAATGAGCAGTTCTTC. This encodes CASSQESGLAGGASYNEQFF.

The chain joins TRBV28 to TRBJ1-4; the D is unclear. The CDR3 is 14 residues long. Germline lookup yields CDR1 MDHEN and CDR2 SYDVKM. Trimming shortened V by 8 bases and J by 8 bases, and 18 bases separated the two germline ends. CDR3 protein: CASGLTTLGEKLFF. CDR3 sequence (DNA): TGTGCCAGCGGGTTAACAACTCTCGGGGAAAAACTGTTTTTT.

V and J are TRBV12-2 and TRBJ1-2; TRBD1, as called in the table, went unchecked against the DNA. TRBV12-2 is a listed pseudogene. The CDR3 spans 15 residues. CDR3: CASRPRDKANYGYTF. The CDR3 DNA is TGTGCAAGTCGACCAAGGGACAAAGCTAACTATGGCTACACCTTC.

The chain joins TRBV28 to TRBJ1-2; D gene unclear. Trimming took off 5 bases at V and 7 bases at J, with 8 bases between the two ends. The germline CDR1 and CDR2 sequences are MDHEN and SYDVKM. The CDR3 is made up of 11 amino acids. CDR3 residues: CASSIPGGYTF. DNA of the CDR3: TGTGCCAGCAGTATTCCAGGTGGCTACACCTTC.

This clone has more than one count but fewer than ten. V is TRBV20-1 and J is TRBJ1-5; D is ambiguous. This CDR3 comprises 13 residues. Between the trimmed V and J ends, which lost 3 bases and 0 bases, there was a span of 6 bases. The germline V gene encodes CDR1 DFQATT and CDR2 SNEGSKA (reference sequence). The CDR3 loop is CSASGGSNQPQHF. DNA of the CDR3: TGCAGTGCTAGTGGCGGTAGCAATCAGCCCCAGCATTTT.

This sequence joins TRBV5-4 and TRBJ2-2; D call uncertain. Germline loops: CDR1 SGHNT, CDR2 YYREEE (reference sequence). The ends were cut back, 4 bases at V and 3 bases at J, with 10 bases in the middle. The length of the CDR3 is 14 residues. The CDR3 DNA sequence: TGTGCCAGCAGCCCAACTACCGACACCGGGGAGCTGTTTTTT. This encodes CASSPTTDTGELFF.

The chain combines TRBV18 with TRBJ1-5; a weak D match, TRBD1 (5 bases). From germline, CDR1 is KGHSH and CDR2 LQKENI. V shed 5 bases and J shed 4 bases, with 9 bases lying between them. CDR3 length: 13 amino acids. CDR3 residues: CASSNQGNQPQHF. Here the CDR3 DNA reads TGTGCCAGCTCAAACCAGGGAAATCAGCCCCAGCATTTT.

This clone was seen many times. V is TRBV30 and J is TRBJ1-3; a weak D match, TRBD1 (6 bases). The CDR3 is made up of 15 amino acids. Germline assignment: CDR1 GTSNPN and CDR2 SVGIG (reference sequence). Trimming took 5 bases from V and 2 from J, leaving 16 bases between them. Written as DNA, the CDR3 is TGTGCCTGGGGACGGGAAACAGGGCCTGGAAACACCATATATTTT. It translates to CAWGRETGPGNTIYF. Filled out from reference TRBV30 and TRBJ1-3, the complete variable domain reads SQTIHQWPATLVQPVGSPLSLECTVEGTSNPNLYWYRQAAGRGLQLLFYSVGIGQISSEVPQNLSASRPQDRQFILSSKKLLLSDSGFYLCAWGRETGPGNTIYFGEGSWLTVV.

This rearrangement joins TRBV4-2 to TRBJ1-5; 9 bases are shared with TRBD1. The CDR3 consists of 18 residues. CDR1 is LGHNA and CDR2 is YNFKEQ in the germline V gene. V was clipped by 3 bases and J by 2 bases; unmatched bases: 11. CDR3 coding DNA: TGTGCCAGCAGCCAGAATCCAACGACAGGGGGTGGCAATCAGCCCCAGCATTTT. This gives the protein CASSQNPTTGGGNQPQHF.

The rearrangement joins TRBV6-5 to TRBJ2-7; 7 nucleotides line up with TRBD1. With V trimmed by 8 bases and J by 0 bases, 10 bases remained unmatched. Looked up from germline, CDR1 is MNHEY and CDR2 is SVGAGI. The CDR3 is 15 residues long. CDR3 region: CASGRATGTSYEQYF. Here the CDR3 DNA reads TGTGCCAGCGGTAGAGCGACAGGGACCTCCTACGAGCAGTACTTC.

V usage is TRBV12-3 or TRBV12-4 and J usage is TRBJ1-2; unclear D gene. V dropped 3 bases and J dropped 1 base, with 6 bases sitting between them. This CDR3 comprises 13 residues. The CDR3 nucleotides are TGTGCCAGCAGTTTCCTATTTAACTATGGCTACACCTTC. It encodes CASSFLFNYGYTF.

This clone has more than one count but fewer than ten. The chain links TRBV5-1 to TRBJ1-2, with D perhaps matching TRBD1 (5 bases). V lost 6 bases to trimming and J lost 4 bases, with 28 bases between them. The V gene's germline CDR1 is SGHRS and CDR2 YFSETQ. The CDR3 consists of 18 residues. CDR3 DNA sequence: TGCGCCAGCACCCCCCAGGGCAGTTCATCGGTGGGTAGCTATGGCTACACCTTC. This encodes CASTPQGSSSVGSYGYTF.

The J gene is TRBJ2-7, the V gene TRBV5-1, with 8 bases lining up with TRBD1. The V and J ends lost 3 bases and 5 bases, in that order; junction bases with no gene match: 4. Germline CDR1 and CDR2: SGHRS and YFSETQ. The CDR3 loop spans 13 amino acids. The CDR3 DNA reads TGCGCCAGCAGCTCGGACAGGGAGGACGAGCAGTACTTC. This encodes CASSSDREDEQYF.

Comment on this clone: Other DNA sequences in this sample translate to the same CDR3. V gene TRBV12-3 or TRBV12-4 combines with J gene TRBJ1-2; 7 nucleotides line up with TRBD1. The CDR3 has 11 amino acids. Losses at the gene ends were 3 bases for V and 10 bases for J; bases not matched to a gene: 2. The CDR3 spells CASSFDRDYTF. CDR3 coding DNA: TGTGCCAGCAGTTTTGACAGGGACTACACCTTC.

This chain connects TRBV6-5 to TRBJ1-6; a weak D match, TRBD1 (5 bases). Germline assignment: CDR1 MNHEY and CDR2 SVGAGI. The CDR3 extends over 13 amino acids. With 1 base removed from V and 8 bases from J, the gap between germline ends came to 6 bases. CDR3 DNA: TGTGCCAGCAGTTACTTCAGGGATTCACCCCTCCACTTT. Protein: CASSYFRDSPLHF.

The chain recombines TRBV10-3 with TRBJ1-5; 7 bases are a match to TRBD1. Trimming took 11 bases from V and 4 from J; bases not matched to a gene: 11. Germline CDR1 and CDR2: ENHRY and SYGVKD. The CDR3 loop spans 14 amino acids. In DNA, the CDR3 is TGTGCCGCCAAGAACGGGACAGCAAATCAGCCCCAGCATTTT. Amino acid sequence: CAAKNGTANQPQHF.

The V and J genes are TRBV10-3 and TRBJ2-2; D is possibly TRBD2 (5 bases). The CDR3 has 17 residues. From germline, CDR1 is ENHRY and CDR2 SYGVKD. V was trimmed by 9 bases and J by 0 bases, leaving 20 bases between them. The CDR3, as DNA: TGTGCCATTTCCCGAAGGAGGACGGACCCGAACACCGGGGAGCTGTTTTTT. The encoded protein is CAISRRRTDPNTGELFF.

The rearrangement uses TRBV9 and TRBJ2-7; D is perhaps TRBD1 (5 bases). Trimming removed 1 base at V and 3 bases at J, with 8 bases between. This CDR3 is 13 amino acids long. CDR1 and CDR2 from the germline V gene are SGDLS and YYNGEE. CDR3: CASSVKDSYEQYF. The CDR3 DNA is TGTGCCAGCAGCGTAAAAGACAGCTACGAGCAGTACTTC.

This clone was counted between two and nine times. The V and J genes are TRBV5-4 and TRBJ2-5; D might be TRBD2 (5 bases). Germline V CDR1 and CDR2: SGHNT, YYREEE (reference sequence). The CDR3 consists of 15 residues. Trimming left V 4 bases short and J 2 bases short, with 15 bases between. Written as DNA, the CDR3 is TGTGCCAGCAGCAAGCCTGGGAGCGAGCAAGAGACCCAGTACTTC. Amino acid sequence: CASSKPGSEQETQYF.